What follows describes a single T cell receptor (beta chain). What it recognizes is unknown. This record comes from a study of molecular identifiers for immune sequencing clone quantification. Study observations and caveats: Clonotypes surpassing 20 RNA copies contained over 98% of effector molecules, versus under 1% in naive cells.

Every naive CD8 library was made from between roughly 19,000 and 1,000,000 sorted cells with 10%, 30% or 50% RNA. Sorting was used to obtain naive CD8 T cells (CD8+CD4-CCR7+CD45RA+). Germline V gene sequence: CDR1 MNHEY, CDR2 SMNVEV (reference sequence). The CDR3 extends over 17 amino acids. The V and J ends lost 0 bases and 2 bases respectively, with 16 bases between them. Listed TCR primers, together with previously described methods, were used for the bulk TCR libraries. TCRdb re-called the PCR reads with MiXCR, one entry per CDR3 protein. The sample lists about half a million distinct CDR3 sequences; roughly a fifth were seen once.

This chain connects TRBV27 to TRBJ1-2; D possibly corresponds to TRBD1 (5 bases). Source material: naive CD8+ T cells from blood, with Jurkat cell RNA spiked in. Specified subset: FACS-sorted CD8+CD4-CCR7+CD45RA+ naive T cells. The sequence derives from a human donor in good health. Some libraries in this study had Jurkat cell RNA spiked in. Here the CDR3 DNA reads TGTGCCAGCAGTTTATCGAGGGCAGGGTCCTTGAACTATGGCTACACCTTC. Protein: CASSLSRAGSLNYGYTF.